Listed below are T cell receptor beta chains from one sample, sequenced in a study of cytomegalovirus exposure and HLA in healthy donors. Here immunoSEQ multiplex PCR was the method, and the copy in TCRdb shows in-frame clones only, minus some. The profile shows about 160,000 clones, over 60% of them singletons. The sequenced sample consisted of PBMCs. Source of these receptors: a woman in her thirties in good health and CMV-seronegative. The CDR3 runs from the conserved cysteine through the conserved F or W. The order of the fields is clone size, V gene, J gene, D gene, CDR3 protein, CDR3 DNA. The D gene is left open where the match is weak. Clone size is shown for a subset of rows, as once, few, many or a class of expanded clone.

NA	TRBV7-9	TRBJ1-4	NA	CASSLVMGSREKLFF	TGTGCCAGCAGCTTAGTTATGGGGAGTCGGGAAAAACTGTTTTTT
NA	TRBV11-2	TRBJ2-5	NA	CASSLYDRGETQYF	TGTGCCAGCAGCTTATATGATCGGGGAGAGACCCAGTACTTC
NA	TRBV6-6	TRBJ2-7	NA	CASTGTGTLPYEQYF	TGTGCCAGCACCGGCACCGGGACACTACCCTACGAGCAGTACTTC
few	TRBV2	TRBJ1-5	NA	CASSENGALNQPQHF	TGTGCCAGCAGTGAAAATGGGGCCCTCAATCAGCCCCAGCATTTT
few	TRBV7-3	TRBJ2-2	NA	CASSLGSNTGELFF	TGTGCCAGCAGCTTAGGCTCGAACACCGGGGAGCTGTTTTTT
NA	TRBV28	TRBJ2-7	TRBD2	CASTLGGATLPYEQYF	TGTGCCAGCACCCTGGGAGGGGCGACGCTACCCTACGAGCAGTACTTC
NA	TRBV4-3	TRBJ2-2	TRBD2	CASSPSPSGRVNTGELFF	TGCGCCAGCAGCCCCTCCCCCTCTGGGAGGGTCAACACCGGGGAGCTGTTTTTT
NA	TRBV27	TRBJ1-1	NA	CARREVNTEAFF	TGTGCCAGGCGGGAAGTGAACACTGAAGCTTTCTTT
NA	TRBV5-1	TRBJ2-1	TRBD2	CASSFSGSGNNEQFF	TGCGCCAGCAGCTTTAGCGGGAGCGGGAACAATGAGCAGTTCTTC
NA	TRBV5-4	TRBJ2-3	TRBD2	CASTGTSDTDTQYF	TGTGCCAGCACCGGGACTAGCGACACAGATACGCAGTATTTT
few	TRBV15	TRBJ1-2	TRBD1	CATSRPDRGQGYTF	TGTGCCACCAGCAGACCTGACAGGGGGCAGGGCTACACCTTC
NA	TRBV29-1	TRBJ2-7	TRBD2	CSVEVASGRPYEQYF	TGCAGCGTTGAAGTGGCTAGCGGGAGACCCTACGAGCAGTACTTC
once	TRBV27	TRBJ2-7	NA	CASSFAGTNYEQYF	TGTGCCAGCAGTTTTGCGGGAACTAACTACGAGCAGTACTTC
NA	TRBV27	TRBJ1-1	NA	CARTLLGGVSPNTEAFF	TGTGCCAGGACACTTCTGGGAGGGGTCTCACCAAACACTGAAGCTTTCTTT
NA	TRBV5-1	TRBJ2-7	TRBD1	CASSSDRGEFMRDEQYF	TGCGCCAGCAGCTCGGACAGGGGGGAGTTCATGAGGGACGAGCAGTACTTC
once	TRBV7-2	TRBJ2-1	NA	CASSLEDRGQFF	TGTGCCAGCAGCTTAGAAGACCGGGGGCAGTTCTTC
NA	TRBV28	TRBJ1-5	NA	CASSLPSNQPQHF	TGTGCCAGCAGTTTACCGAGCAATCAGCCCCAGCATTTT
NA	TRBV14	TRBJ2-1	TRBD1	CASSQLGQGRYNEQFF	TGTGCCAGCAGCCAATTGGGACAGGGGCGTTACAATGAGCAGTTCTTC
NA	TRBV7-6	TRBJ2-1	NA	CASSLRGRTYNEQFF	TGTGCCAGCAGCTTGCGGGGGCGAACCTACAATGAGCAGTTCTTC
few	TRBV7-9	TRBJ2-3	NA	CASTSSLGGTDTQYF	TGTGCCAGCACCTCAAGCCTAGGTGGTACAGATACGCAGTATTTT
NA	TRBV28	TRBJ2-1	TRBD2	CASRPRLAGAEQFF	TGTGCCAGCAGACCCCGACTAGCGGGCGCTGAGCAGTTCTTC
NA	TRBV30	TRBJ1-3	NA	CAWSRGKGNTIYF	TGTGCCTGGAGTAGAGGGAAGGGAAACACCATATATTTT
NA	TRBV25-1	TRBJ1-1	NA	CASRRVGNTEAFF	TGTGCCAGCAGGCGTGTTGGGAACACTGAAGCTTTCTTT
NA	TRBV6-5	TRBJ1-5	NA	CASGRSGRNQPQHF	TGTGCCAGCGGCCGCTCGGGAAGGAATCAGCCCCAGCATTTT
NA	TRBV19	TRBJ2-5	NA	CASSIRGVAGDRETQYF	TGTGCCAGTAGTATAAGGGGAGTGGCAGGGGATAGAGAGACCCAGTACTTC
NA	TRBV2	TRBJ1-2	TRBD1	CASRAGTGGNYGYTF	TGTGCCAGCAGAGCCGGGACAGGGGGAAACTATGGCTACACCTTC
once	TRBV30	TRBJ1-1	NA	CAWSVRRRDTEAFF	TGTGCCTGGAGTGTACGGAGGCGGGACACTGAAGCTTTCTTT
NA	TRBV18	TRBJ2-2	TRBD2	CASSLYSGSGDTGELFF	TGTGCCAGCTCACTATATAGCGGGAGTGGAGACACCGGGGAGCTGTTTTTT
NA	TRBV5-1	TRBJ2-1	TRBD2	CASSPGLAGVNEQFF	TGCGCCAGCAGCCCGGGACTAGCGGGAGTAAATGAGCAGTTCTTC
NA	TRBV9	TRBJ2-3	NA	CASSVLDVGTDTQYF	TGTGCCAGCAGCGTTCTAGACGTGGGTACAGATACGCAGTATTTT
NA	TRBV10-3	TRBJ2-2	TRBD1	CAISETGAGGELFF	TGTGCCATCAGTGAAACAGGGGCGGGCGGGGAGCTGTTTTTT
few	TRBV5-4	TRBJ2-5	TRBD2	CASSLRGEETQYF	TGTGCCAGCAGCTTGCGGGGGGAAGAGACCCAGTACTTC
NA	TRBV5-6	TRBJ2-2	NA	CASKRGLDTGELFF	TGTGCCAGCAAAAGGGGTCTCGACACCGGGGAGCTGTTTTTT
NA	TRBV2	TRBJ1-3	NA	CASSEADRTGNTIYF	TGTGCCAGCAGTGAAGCCGACAGGACTGGAAACACCATATATTTT